The 27 T cell receptor beta chains below come from one sample, sequenced in a study of cytomegalovirus exposure and HLA in healthy donors. Researchers ran the PCR with 60 Vbeta and 13 Jbeta primers. Libraries were prepared by immunoSEQ multiplex PCR; TCRdb keeps only in-frame clonotypes and omits some of them. The sample consists of some 200,000 clones, about 70% of them appearing once. What was sequenced was PBMCs. These receptors all come from a man in his forties in good health and CMV-seropositive.

The chain has TRBV9 and TRBJ2-3; 7 bases align to TRBD1. This CDR3 has 12 residues. Germline V gene lookup returns CDR1 SGDLS and CDR2 YYNGEE. The trim removed 4 bases at V and 14 bases at J, leaving 10 bases unmatched. CDR3 in DNA: TGTGCCAGCAGCCCTCTAGGGGGCTCGATGTATTTT. It specifies CASSPLGGSMYF.

This clone appeared a few times. V and J are TRBV4-2 and TRBJ2-2; 9 bases map to TRBD2. The CDR3 consists of 18 residues. Per germline, CDR1 LGHNA and CDR2 YNFKEQ. The junction had 9 bases not matched to a gene; V was cut back by 4 bases and J by 0 bases. The CDR3 spells CASSRGSSGGTNTGELFF. In DNA form, the CDR3 reads TGTGCCAGCAGCCGGGGGAGTAGCGGGGGAACGAACACCGGGGAGCTGTTTTTT.

This clone is a singleton in its sample. The rearrangement uses TRBV28 and TRBJ1-5, with 8 nucleotides matching TRBD1. CDR3 length: 14 amino acids. Germline V gene data show CDR1 as MDHEN and CDR2 as SYDVKM. Trimming removed 7 bases from V and 7 bases from J; junction bases left unmatched: 9. DNA for the CDR3: TGTGCCAGCACTGAGGACAGGGCGGGCCAGCCCCAGCATTTT. As protein: CASTEDRAGQPQHF.

This clone was detected only a few times. The V and J genes are TRBV11-3 and TRBJ1-1; no reliable D call. CDR3 length: 13 residues. V lost 5 bases and J 0 bases, leaving 7 bases between the germline ends. Germline V gene lookup returns CDR1 SGHNT and CDR2 YENEEA. The CDR3 bases are TGTGCCAGCAGCCAGACTGTGAACACTGAAGCTTTCTTT. Protein sequence: CASSQTVNTEAFF.

V and J are TRBV29-1 and TRBJ2-1; D perhaps matches TRBD1 (5 bases). Germline assignment: CDR1 SQVTM and CDR2 ANQGSEA. Trimming pared 5 bases from V and 6 bases from J, leaving 11 bases between. The CDR3 totals 12 residues. The CDR3 bases are TGCAGCGTTTCTATGGGGCTCAATGAGCAGTTCTTC. As protein: CSVSMGLNEQFF.

The rearrangement uses TRBV6-1 and TRBJ1-1; maybe TRBD1 (5 bases). The CDR3 is 14 amino acids. Germline V gives CDR1 MNHNS, CDR2 SASEGT. V lost 2 bases to trimming and J lost 4 bases, with 11 bases between them. Here the CDR3 reads CASSEQGMGTEAFF. CDR3 nucleotides: TGTGCCAGCAGTGAACAGGGAATGGGCACTGAAGCTTTCTTT.

The chain has TRBV11-2 and TRBJ2-7; TRBD2 agrees at 8 bases. This CDR3 has 15 amino acids. Germline V gene sequence: CDR1 SGHAT, CDR2 FQNNGV. V shed 6 bases, J shed 0 bases, and the junction held 7 bases outside the gene matches. CDR3: CASRAGRGDSYEQYF. In nucleotides, the CDR3 is TGTGCCAGCAGAGCGGGGCGGGGGGACTCCTACGAGCAGTACTTC.

The rearrangement uses TRBV27 and TRBJ1-2; D remains ambiguous. Germline V gives CDR1 MNHEY, CDR2 SMNVEV (reference sequence). This CDR3 is built from 13 residues. V lost 0 bases, J lost 4 bases, and 6 bases lay in between. The CDR3 region has the DNA TGTGCCAGCAGTTTATCGTCCCTCTATGGCTACACCTTC. It is translated as CASSLSSLYGYTF.

The genes are TRBV2 and TRBJ2-5; 9 bases map to TRBD2. Germline-derived CDR1 and CDR2 are SNHLY and FYNNEI. The CDR3 contains 15 residues. Unmatched junction bases numbered 10, after V lost 7 bases and J lost 4 bases. The CDR3 sequence: CASTPGGGALETQYF. DNA for the CDR3: TGTGCCAGCACCCCCGGCGGGGGGGCTCTAGAGACCCAGTACTTC.

The rearrangement links TRBV5-8 to TRBJ2-3; 14 bases match TRBD2. With V trimmed by 4 bases and J by 11 bases, 9 bases remained unmatched. CDR1 and CDR2 from the germline V gene are SGHTS and YDEGEE. CDR3 size: 15 residues. In DNA, the CDR3 is TGTGCCAGCAGCCTGGGACTAGCGGGGGTCAAGGGGCAGTATTTT. It yields the protein CASSLGLAGVKGQYF.

The chain carries TRBV5-6 and TRBJ2-7, with D unresolved. The CDR3 spans 14 residues. Germline V gene data show CDR1 as SGHDT and CDR2 as YYEEEE. Trimming stripped 0 bases from V and 0 bases from J, with 7 bases between. The CDR3 here is CASSLGRSSYEQYF. As DNA, the CDR3 is TGTGCCAGCAGCTTGGGACGGAGCTCCTACGAGCAGTACTTC. The full variable domain, completed using reference TRBV5-6 and TRBJ2-7, is DAGVTQSPTHLIKTRGQQVTLRCSPKSGHDTVSWYQQALGQGPQFIFQYYEEEERQRGNFPDRFSGHQFPNYSSELNVNALLLGDSALYLCASSLGRSSYEQYFGPGTRLTVT.

The CDR3 DNA follows: TGTGCCAGCAGCATCGGGGACAGGACGAATTCACCCCTCCACTTT. The encoded protein is CASSIGDRTNSPLHF. The chain recombines TRBV9 with TRBJ1-6, with 8 bases lining up with TRBD1. The CDR3 spans 15 residues. CDR1 and CDR2 from the germline V gene are SGDLS and YYNGEE. Trimming removed 4 bases from V and 7 bases from J; junction bases left unmatched: 7.

J is TRBJ1-2 and V is TRBV4-1; TRBD1 agrees at 10 bases. CDR1 is MGHRA and CDR2 is YSYEKL in the germline V gene. J was trimmed by 2 bases and V by 3 bases; bases with no gene match: 3. There are 15 residues in the CDR3. The CDR3 loop reads CASSQTGGANYGYTF. The CDR3 bases are TGCGCCAGCAGCCAGACAGGGGGCGCAAACTATGGCTACACCTTC.

In its sample, this clone was seen a few times. The J gene is TRBJ2-7, the V gene TRBV7-9, with D hard to call. With 5 bases removed from V and 7 bases from J, the gap between germline ends came to 18 bases. The CDR3 runs to 14 residues. Germline V gene sequence: CDR1 SEHNR, CDR2 FQNEAQ (reference sequence). The CDR3 protein is CASSAPRSPWEQYF. For the CDR3, the DNA is TGTGCCAGCAGCGCACCTCGGTCACCCTGGGAGCAGTACTTC.

The chain employs TRBV28 and TRBJ2-4, with 7 bases lining up with TRBD1. V gave up 2 bases and J gave up 5 bases; unmatched junction bases: 3. The CDR3 extends over 14 amino acids. CDR1 is MDHEN and CDR2 is SYDVKM in the germline V gene. In DNA form, the CDR3 reads TGTGCCAGCAGTTTAACAGGGGCGGAAAACATTCAGTACTTC. Protein sequence: CASSLTGAENIQYF.

The chain links TRBV19 to TRBJ1-2; a weak D match, TRBD1 (6 bases). The V and J ends lost 9 bases and 2 bases respectively, with 16 bases between them. The CDR3 extends over 14 amino acids. Germline V gene data show CDR1 as LNHDA and CDR2 as SQIVND (reference sequence). CDR3 amino acids: CASREGGLNYGYTF. In DNA form, the CDR3 reads TGTGCCAGCCGGGAGGGGGGGCTCAACTATGGCTACACCTTC.

This clone was detected once. The CDR3 protein is CASSPQGGEMYYGYTF. Here the CDR3 DNA reads TGTGCCAGTAGTCCCCAAGGGGGGGAAATGTACTATGGCTACACCTTC. This sequence joins TRBV19 and TRBJ1-2; tentative D call: TRBD1 (6 bases). CDR1 LNHDA and CDR2 SQIVND come from the germline V gene (reference sequence). The CDR3 covers 16 residues. Trimming pared 5 bases from V and 3 bases from J, leaving 19 bases between.

The V gene is TRBV19, the J gene TRBJ1-4; unclear D gene. V was cut by 1 base and J by 6 bases, with 9 bases left in between. Germline CDR1 and CDR2: LNHDA and SQIVND (reference sequence). CDR3 length equals 14 residues. CDR3 protein: CASSIGAGDEKLFF. The DNA of the CDR3 is TGTGCCAGTAGTATAGGGGCAGGTGATGAAAAACTGTTTTTT.

The CDR3 bases are TGTGCCAGCAGCTTTGTTGAGGATAGCAATCAGCCCCAGCATTTT. Protein: CASSFVEDSNQPQHF. The chain has TRBV7-2 and TRBJ1-5, with no clear D. This CDR3 has 15 residues. V was pared by 3 bases and J by 0 bases, with 9 bases between. Per the germline V gene, CDR1 is SGHTA and CDR2 is FQGNSA.

V gene TRBV5-5 combines with J gene TRBJ1-2, with no clear D. Germline V gives CDR1 SGHKS, CDR2 YYEKEE (reference sequence). This CDR3 has 14 amino acids. V lost 0 bases and J lost 3, with 9 bases in between. The chain's CDR3 is CASSLDGGHYGYTF. The CDR3, as DNA: TGTGCCAGCAGCTTGGATGGAGGGCACTATGGCTACACCTTC.

The rearrangement uses TRBV10-3 and TRBJ2-3; perhaps TRBD1 as D (7 bases). Trimming shortened V by 11 bases and J by 2 bases, and 14 bases separated the two germline ends. Germline CDR1 ENHRY, CDR2 SYGVKD. This CDR3 has 13 residues. This CDR3 is CAVRQGLTDTQYF. CDR3 DNA: TGTGCCGTCCGACAGGGACTCACAGATACGCAGTATTTT.

Worth noting for this clone: One end of the junction does not line up with germline, which may come from a read error. J is TRBJ1-6 and V is TRBV7-9, with a possible D match to TRBD1 (5 bases). Germline CDR1 is SEHNR and CDR2 is FQNEAQ (reference sequence). The CDR3 sequence is 11 residues long. CDR3 DNA: TGTTCCAGCAGCTTAGAAGGACACCTCCACTTT. This encodes CSSSLEGHLHF.

V and J are TRBV9 and TRBJ2-5; D is possibly TRBD2 (6 bases). The V gene lost 4 bases and the J gene lost 5 bases, with 12 bases spanning the gap. The CDR3 loop spans 13 amino acids. Per the germline V gene, CDR1 is SGDLS and CDR2 is YYNGEE. CDR3 coding DNA: TGTGCCAGCAGCCCCGGGGGATGGGAGACCCAGTACTTC. It translates to CASSPGGWETQYF.

V and J are TRBV19 and TRBJ1-1; TRBD1 agrees at 12 bases. The V and J ends lost 7 bases and 3 bases, in that order; junction bases with no gene match: 6. Per germline, CDR1 LNHDA and CDR2 SQIVND (reference sequence). The CDR3 has 15 residues. CDR3 DNA: TGTGCCAGTAAGCGGGACAGGGGGCTTGACACTGAAGCTTTCTTT. Translating it yields CASKRDRGLDTEAFF.

The rearrangement joins TRBV5-6 to TRBJ2-7; D remains ambiguous. V was pared by 0 bases and J by 2 bases, with 6 bases between. The germline V gene encodes CDR1 SGHDT and CDR2 YYEEEE. CDR3 length: 13 amino acids. CDR3 residues: CASSLATPYEQYF. DNA for the CDR3: TGTGCCAGCAGCTTGGCTACCCCCTACGAGCAGTACTTC.

The gene calls are TRBV6-1 and TRBJ1-2, with 8 bases fitting TRBD1. Germline V gives CDR1 MNHNS, CDR2 SASEGT. This CDR3 has 13 residues. Trimming took 4 bases from V and 10 from J; bases not matched to a gene: 8. CDR3 amino acids: CASSGGTGLTYTF. DNA of the CDR3: TGTGCCAGCAGTGGTGGGACAGGTTTAACCTACACCTTC.

The rearrangement uses TRBV28 and TRBJ2-1; the match to TRBD2 covers 12 bases. In germline, CDR1 is MDHEN, CDR2 SYDVKM. The CDR3 extends over 16 amino acids. Trimming removed 5 bases from V and 7 bases from J; junction bases left unmatched: 9. CDR3 region: CASSLLAGGLVNEQFF. CDR3 in DNA: TGTGCCAGCAGTCTACTAGCGGGGGGCCTCGTTAATGAGCAGTTCTTC.